A single T cell receptor (beta chain) is shown here with its context. What it binds is unknown. These data are taken from a study of prognosis after radiotherapy for stage I lung cancer. As for the study in general: The non-small cell lung cancer patients were all regarded as unsuitable for surgery on medical grounds. The patient group included nobody who received concurrent therapy with stereotactic body radiotherapy. General study points: Whether the expanded TCR clones were tumor-specific was not determined. Patients with distant metastases had lower Shannon entropy after stereotactic body radiation therapy.

Researchers used two-round multiplex PCR to amplify TCR beta CDR3 starting from genomic DNA. Primers were specific to each TRBV and TRBJ gene in first-round PCR. TCRdb redid the calling of the multiplex PCR reads with MiXCR, one entry per CDR3 protein. The data hold 30,000 or so distinct CDR3 sequences, with around 30% observed a single time. Trimming cost V 5 bases and J 0 bases, with 11 bases left between them. This CDR3 has 14 residues. The sequence came from a donor over 45 with non-small cell lung cancer. The material sequenced was PBMCs, taken before or after stereotactic body radiation therapy (not recorded which). The chain links TRBV12-3 or TRBV12-4 to TRBJ2-7; D unclear. This chain's CDR3 is CASSQRRYSYEQYF. Written as DNA, the CDR3 is TGTGCCAGCAGTCAGAGGCGTTACTCCTACGAGCAGTACTTC.